By sample share, the clone carrying this TCR beta chain is medium-sized. Antigen unknown. Transcripts of RNA were the source for amplifying TCR beta CDR3 regions. The library came from an HTBI-primed first-round RT-PCR and a second-round multiplex PCR. TCRdb ran MiXCR on the multiplex PCR reads and lists one entry per CDR3 protein. Counted here are more than 45,000 distinct CDR3 sequences, about 50% occurring once; the ten biggest clones make up under 30%. V was cut by 9 bases and J by 3 bases, with 17 bases left in between. The length of the CDR3 is 15 residues. Germline V gene sequence: CDR1 LNHNV, CDR2 YYDKDF (reference sequence). This specimen comes from a study of Graves' ophthalmopathy and Graves' hyperthyroidism. Whole-study results and caveats: Ophthalmopathy progression was predicted by the model at about 70% sensitivity and less than 75% specificity. Blood repertoires reportedly contained most expanded thyroid clonotypes above 0.001 frequency.

Under 3 months in duration, the ophthalmopathy in affected donors had moderate-to-severe activity, CAS ≥3 and NOSPECS ≥4. Orbital computed tomography, together with clinical symptoms, serum thyroxine, TRAb and thyroid ultrasound, was used for diagnosis. This sequence was found in an adult man with Graves' ophthalmopathy. Sequencing was performed on peripheral blood. The chain employs TRBV15 and TRBJ2-2; the D gene is possibly TRBD2 (5 bases). The CDR3 sequence: CATLNGEKDTGELFF. The CDR3 DNA follows: TGTGCCACTTTGAACGGGGAGAAGGACACCGGGGAGCTGTTTTTT.